These T cell receptor beta chains were read from a single sample in a study of shared clonotypes between healthy human individuals. Generated by immunoSEQ multiplex PCR, the TCRdb table keeps only in-frame clones and is missing some. The data show roughly 2.2 million clones, with 93% seen just once and 0.39% held by the top ten. The sequencing sample was made of naive CD4+ T cells from PBMCs. The source of these receptors is a man younger than 35 in good health. Some clones in this sample may be carry-over from other donors' samples. The CDR3 runs from the conserved cysteine through the conserved F or W. Fields, in order: D gene, V gene, clone size, J gene, CDR3 protein, CDR3 DNA. A D gene is named only where the DNA matches it firmly. Rows may omit the clone size; those that give it use once, few, many or a size class.

D: NA
V: TRBV28
size: NA
J: TRBJ2-6
CDR3: CASRPHQGLVAGANVLTF
DNA: TGTGCCAGCAGACCACACCAAGGTTTGGTCGCTGGGGCCAACGTCCTGACTTTC

D: NA
V: TRBV4-3
size: NA
J: TRBJ2-2
CDR3: CASSQGGSTNTGELFF
DNA: TGCGCCAGCAGCCAAGGTGGGAGTACGAACACCGGGGAGCTGTTTTTT

D: TRBD2
V: TRBV4-1
size: NA
J: TRBJ2-5
CDR3: CASSSRLAGGSETQYF
DNA: TGCGCCAGCAGCTCCCGGCTAGCGGGAGGGTCAGAGACCCAGTACTTC

D: TRBD1
V: TRBV5-6
size: NA
J: TRBJ2-2
CDR3: CASSPTGTGLPGELFF
DNA: TGTGCCAGCAGCCCAACCGGGACAGGCTTACCCGGGGAGCTGTTTTTT

D: NA
V: TRBV28
size: NA
J: TRBJ2-7
CDR3: CASSLEGRQYF
DNA: TGTGCCAGCAGCCTCGAGGGGCGGCAGTACTTC

D: NA
V: TRBV5-1
size: NA
J: TRBJ2-7
CDR3: CASSLLPLGGGVYEQYF
DNA: TGCGCCAGCAGCCTACTACCTCTAGGGGGGGGAGTCTACGAGCAGTACTTC

D: NA
V: TRBV6-1
size: NA
J: TRBJ1-2
CDR3: CASTPRATWGYTF
DNA: TGTGCCAGCACCCCTAGGGCCACCTGGGGCTACACCTTC

D: NA
V: TRBV10-3
size: NA
J: TRBJ2-3
CDR3: CAIRRQARGTDTQYF
DNA: TGTGCCATCAGGCGACAGGCGAGGGGAACAGATACGCAGTATTTT

D: NA
V: TRBV13
size: NA
J: TRBJ2-7
CDR3: CASSWTGTRSSYEQYF
DNA: TGTGCCAGCAGCTGGACCGGGACCCGCAGCTCCTACGAGCAGTACTTC

D: TRBD2
V: TRBV28
size: NA
J: TRBJ2-1
CDR3: CASSLGGLAGYNEQFF
DNA: TGTGCCAGCAGTTTGGGGGGACTAGCGGGGTACAATGAGCAGTTCTTC

D: TRBD2
V: TRBV5-1
size: NA
J: TRBJ2-2
CDR3: CASSLPGTSYAGELFF
DNA: TGCGCCAGCAGCTTGCCCGGGACTAGTTACGCCGGGGAGCTGTTTTTT

D: TRBD1
V: TRBV19
size: once
J: TRBJ2-1
CDR3: CASSTGTAAYNEQFF
DNA: TGTGCCAGTAGTACAGGGACAGCCGCCTACAATGAGCAGTTCTTC

D: TRBD1
V: TRBV5-1
size: NA
J: TRBJ1-2
CDR3: CASRPGQGVNYGYTF
DNA: TGCGCCAGCAGACCGGGACAGGGGGTGAACTATGGCTACACCTTC

D: TRBD1
V: TRBV2
size: NA
J: TRBJ1-2
CDR3: CASRDRTYGYTF
DNA: TGTGCCAGCAGGGACAGGACGTATGGCTACACCTTC

D: NA
V: TRBV6-6
size: NA
J: TRBJ2-3
CDR3: CASSYGGTVTDTQYF
DNA: TGTGCCAGCAGTTACGGGGGGACAGTCACAGATACGCAGTATTTT

D: TRBD1
V: TRBV5-4
size: once
J: TRBJ1-2
CDR3: CASSPAGGGFDGYTF
DNA: TGTGCCAGCAGCCCGGCCGGAGGGGGCTTTGACGGCTACACCTTC

D: NA
V: TRBV27
size: NA
J: TRBJ1-5
CDR3: CASSPTIRGRNQPQHF
DNA: TGTGCCAGCAGTCCCACCATAAGGGGTCGCAATCAGCCCCAGCATTTT

D: NA
V: TRBV11-2
size: NA
J: TRBJ1-4
CDR3: CASSPAPGRVNEKLFF
DNA: TGTGCCAGCAGCCCCGCGCCGGGACGGGTTAATGAAAAACTGTTTTTT

D: NA
V: TRBV14
size: NA
J: TRBJ2-2
CDR3: CASSQDLASLGAGELFF
DNA: TGTGCCAGCAGCCAAGATCTAGCTTCCCTCGGGGCCGGGGAGCTGTTTTTT

D: TRBD2
V: TRBV5-1
size: NA
J: TRBJ2-1
CDR3: CASSPAGGQGNEQFF
DNA: TGCGCCAGCAGCCCCGCGGGGGGGCAGGGGAATGAGCAGTTCTTC

D: NA
V: TRBV5-8
size: once
J: TRBJ1-5
CDR3: CASSGSGARYQPQHF
DNA: TGTGCCAGCAGTGGGTCTGGGGCGCGTTATCAGCCCCAGCATTTT

D: TRBD1
V: TRBV18
size: NA
J: TRBJ2-3
CDR3: CASSRDRGMAGTDTQYF
DNA: TGTGCCAGCTCACGCGACAGGGGGATGGCTGGCACAGATACGCAGTATTTT

D: NA
V: TRBV4-2
size: NA
J: TRBJ2-2
CDR3: CASSQEGRQGYTGELFF
DNA: TGTGCCAGCAGCCAAGAGGGACGCCAAGGGTACACCGGGGAGCTGTTTTTT

D: NA
V: TRBV4-1
size: NA
J: TRBJ1-3
CDR3: CASSSQGLEDTIYF
DNA: TGCGCCAGCAGCTCACAGGGTCTGGAAGACACCATATATTTT

D: NA
V: TRBV2
size: NA
J: TRBJ2-4
CDR3: CASSELLAKNIQYF
DNA: TGTGCCAGCAGTGAACTCTTAGCCAAAAACATTCAGTACTTC

D: NA
V: TRBV5-4
size: NA
J: TRBJ2-5
CDR3: CASSYTGQETQYF
DNA: TGTGCCAGCAGCTATACAGGACAAGAGACCCAGTACTTC

D: NA
V: TRBV11-2
size: NA
J: TRBJ1-1
CDR3: CASSLRTEAFF
DNA: TGTGCCAGCAGCTTAAGGACTGAAGCTTTCTTT

D: NA
V: TRBV2
size: NA
J: TRBJ2-5
CDR3: CASRKETETQYF
DNA: TGTGCCAGCAGAAAGGAGACTGAGACCCAGTACTTC

D: NA
V: TRBV18
size: NA
J: TRBJ2-7
CDR3: CASSPPGTEEQYF
DNA: TGTGCCAGCTCACCACCGGGGACGGAGGAGCAGTACTTC

D: NA
V: TRBV2
size: NA
J: TRBJ2-1
CDR3: CAGRVDPYNEQFF
DNA: TGTGCCGGCCGCGTAGACCCATACAATGAGCAGTTCTTC

D: TRBD2
V: TRBV4-3
size: NA
J: TRBJ2-3
CDR3: CASSQDYLAGVPDTQYF
DNA: TGCGCCAGCAGCCAAGATTACCTAGCGGGAGTACCAGATACGCAGTATTTT

D: TRBD1
V: TRBV6-5
size: NA
J: TRBJ1-5
CDR3: CASSTGGLNQPQHF
DNA: TGTGCCAGCAGTACAGGGGGATTGAATCAGCCCCAGCATTTT

D: NA
V: TRBV6-4
size: few
J: TRBJ1-2
CDR3: CASFRGYTF
DNA: TGTGCCAGCTTCCGGGGCTACACCTTC

D: NA
V: TRBV5-4
size: NA
J: TRBJ1-2
CDR3: CASSLRTDYGYTF
DNA: TGTGCCAGCAGCTTAAGGACAGACTATGGCTACACCTTC

D: TRBD2
V: TRBV27
size: NA
J: TRBJ2-1
CDR3: CASSDLAGGVNEQFF
DNA: TGTGCCAGCAGTGATCTAGCGGGAGGGGTTAATGAGCAGTTCTTC

D: TRBD2
V: TRBV28
size: NA
J: TRBJ2-3
CDR3: CASSSLAGGRGTQYF
DNA: TGTGCCAGCAGTTCCCTTGCGGGAGGAAGGGGTACGCAGTATTTT

D: NA
V: TRBV7-2
size: NA
J: TRBJ2-3
CDR3: CASTQRGGYTDTQYF
DNA: TGTGCCAGCACCCAGAGGGGAGGCTACACAGATACGCAGTATTTT

D: TRBD1
V: TRBV28
size: NA
J: TRBJ1-1
CDR3: CASRHAGTGGVLRAFF
DNA: TGTGCCAGCAGACACGCCGGGACAGGGGGCGTCTTACGAGCTTTCTTT

D: NA
V: TRBV27
size: NA
J: TRBJ1-2
CDR3: CASSLYQGHNYGYTF
DNA: TGTGCCAGCAGTTTATACCAGGGGCATAACTATGGCTACACCTTC

D: TRBD1
V: TRBV6-1
size: NA
J: TRBJ2-1
CDR3: CANSGGPYNEQFF
DNA: TGTGCCAACTCAGGGGGCCCCTACAATGAGCAGTTCTTC

D: TRBD1
V: TRBV29-1
size: few
J: TRBJ1-2
CDR3: CSAARWGQGTYGYTF
DNA: TGCAGCGCCGCACGGTGGGGACAGGGGACCTATGGCTACACCTTC

D: NA
V: TRBV28
size: NA
J: TRBJ2-3
CDR3: CASTLWGADNTQYF
DNA: TGTGCCAGCACTCTCTGGGGGGCAGACAATACGCAGTATTTT

D: NA
V: TRBV5-1
size: NA
J: TRBJ1-3
CDR3: CASSLVGTSGNTIYF
DNA: TGCGCCAGCAGCTTGGTAGGGACCTCTGGAAACACCATATATTTT

D: TRBD1
V: TRBV7-8
size: NA
J: TRBJ1-2
CDR3: CASSSDRGANYGYTF
DNA: TGTGCCAGCAGCTCTGACAGGGGGGCTAACTATGGCTACACCTTC

D: TRBD2
V: TRBV2
size: NA
J: TRBJ2-3
CDR3: CASSGTRVTDTQYF
DNA: TGTGCCAGCAGTGGGACTAGGGTCACAGATACGCAGTATTTT

D: NA
V: TRBV6-5
size: NA
J: TRBJ2-1
CDR3: CASSHRQTNNEQFF
DNA: TGTGCCAGCAGCCACAGACAGACAAACAATGAGCAGTTCTTC

D: TRBD1
V: TRBV19
size: NA
J: TRBJ2-7
CDR3: CASSRSQGAYEQYF
DNA: TGTGCCAGTAGTAGGTCGCAGGGGGCTTACGAGCAGTACTTC

D: NA
V: TRBV20-1
size: NA
J: TRBJ2-2
CDR3: CSARNPGELFF
DNA: TGCAGTGCCCGGAACCCCGGGGAGCTGTTTTTT

D: NA
V: TRBV7-9
size: NA
J: TRBJ2-7
CDR3: CASSLPGPYEQYF
DNA: TGTGCCAGCAGCTTACCGGGTCCCTACGAGCAGTACTTC

D: NA
V: TRBV28
size: NA
J: TRBJ2-7
CDR3: CASSSSGNLPYEQYF
DNA: TGTGCCAGCAGTTCCTCCGGGAACCTTCCCTACGAGCAGTACTTC

D: TRBD2
V: TRBV7-9
size: NA
J: TRBJ2-5
CDR3: CASSPRGLAGGETQYF
DNA: TGTGCCAGCAGCCCGAGGGGACTAGCGGGAGGAGAGACCCAGTACTTC

D: TRBD2
V: TRBV9
size: NA
J: TRBJ2-1
CDR3: CASSPSGRAEQFF
DNA: TGTGCCAGCAGCCCGAGCGGGAGAGCTGAGCAGTTCTTC

D: TRBD1
V: TRBV14
size: NA
J: TRBJ2-3
CDR3: CASSHSSGQGPTDTQYF
DNA: TGTGCCAGCAGTCACTCCTCGGGACAGGGACCCACAGATACGCAGTATTTT